The 22 T cell receptor beta chains given below trace back to one sample, sequenced in a study of blood T cell repertoires in COVID-19. Produced via immunoSEQ multiplex PCR; TCRdb's table is partial and in-frame only. The sample comprises about 73,000 clones, 60% to 80% of which are singletons, and under 3% rests with the top ten. The sequenced sample consisted of peripheral blood. All receptors derive from a man aged 70 or older with COVID-19, enrolled during active disease.

CDR3 sequence: CASRGAGYGYTF. The CDR3 nucleotides read TGTGCCAGCAGAGGCGCGGGCTATGGCTACACCTTC. V is TRBV7-8 and J is TRBJ1-2; unclear D gene. V was trimmed by 6 bases and J by 4 bases, leaving 9 bases between them. The CDR3 runs 12 residues. The V gene's germline CDR1 is SGHVS and CDR2 FQNEAQ. The complete variable domain, with remaining parts taken from reference TRBV7-8 and TRBJ1-2, reads GAGVSQSPRYKVAKRGQDVALRCDPISGHVSLFWYQQALGQGPEFLTYFQNEAQLDKSGLPSDRFFAERPEGSVSTLKIQRTQQEDSAVYLCASRGAGYGYTFGSGTRLTVV.

Only a few counts were recorded for this clone. The chain joins TRBV7-6 to TRBJ2-5; weak D call: TRBD1 (6 bases). Germline assignment: CDR1 SGHVS and CDR2 FNYEAQ. The CDR3 is 15 amino acids. V lost 0 bases and J 4 bases, leaving 12 bases between the germline ends. As DNA, the CDR3 is TGTGCCAGCAGCTTAGCGACAGGCAGGGTAGAGACCCAGTACTTC. Translated, it gives CASSLATGRVETQYF.

V usage is TRBV5-5 and J usage is TRBJ2-7, with D unresolved. The CDR3 totals 13 residues. Trimming shortened V by 0 bases and J by 6 bases, and 10 bases separated the two germline ends. CDR1 SGHKS and CDR2 YYEKEE come from the germline V gene (reference sequence). The CDR3 nucleotides read TGTGCCAGCAGCTTGGCAGCCGCAGGCGAGCAGTACTTC. Translating it yields CASSLAAAGEQYF.

The chain combines TRBV24-1 with TRBJ2-3; TRBD1 is a possible D gene (6 bases). The germline V gene has CDR1 KGHDR and CDR2 SFDVKD. The V end was cut by 4 bases, the J end by 2 bases, with 12 bases between. The CDR3 has 15 amino acids. The CDR3 loop is CATSESGAITDTQYF. Here the CDR3 DNA reads TGTGCCACCAGTGAGTCAGGGGCCATCACAGATACGCAGTATTTT.

In DNA form, the CDR3 reads TGTGCCTGGGCGGGGGGTCGGCATCAGCCCCAGCATTTT. Protein: CAWAGGRHQPQHF. V usage is TRBV30 and J usage is TRBJ1-5, with D tentatively TRBD1 (5 bases). Germline V gene data show CDR1 as GTSNPN and CDR2 as SVGIG (reference sequence). Trimming cost V 5 bases and J 5 bases, with 13 bases left between them. The CDR3 contains 13 residues.

This clone was seen just once. The chain recombines TRBV11-2 with TRBJ1-5; D gene ambiguous. Germline-derived CDR1 and CDR2 are SGHAT and FQNNGV. This CDR3 is built from 16 residues. Between the trimmed V and J ends, which lost 4 bases and 3 bases, there was a span of 16 bases. The CDR3 DNA reads as TGTGCCAGCAGCTCGCCTAGCAATCAGCCCAATCAGCCCCAGCATTTT. Protein product: CASSSPSNQPNQPQHF.

The CDR3 sequence: CASSWTGQGNQPQHF. The CDR3 nucleotides are TGTGCCAGCAGTTGGACCGGACAGGGAAATCAGCCCCAGCATTTT. The V gene is TRBV28, the J gene TRBJ1-5; 8 bases are a match to TRBD1. The CDR3 has 15 amino acids. Germline CDR1 and CDR2: MDHEN and SYDVKM. The junction had 6 bases not matched to a gene; V was cut back by 4 bases and J by 4 bases.

In DNA, the CDR3 is TGTGCCAGCAGTTTTTCCAGGGGGCGGATAGGGTACGAGCAGTACTTC. Its translation: CASSFSRGRIGYEQYF. The rearrangement links TRBV27 to TRBJ2-7, with 8 positions matching TRBD1. CDR1 is MNHEY and CDR2 is SMNVEV in the germline V gene (reference sequence). Trimming at V came to 3 bases and at J to 4 bases, leaving 11 bases not matched to a gene. The CDR3 consists of 16 residues.

V is TRBV4-2 and J is TRBJ2-7, with TRBD2 as a possible D gene (5 bases). The V gene's germline CDR1 is LGHNA and CDR2 YNFKEQ. This CDR3 region has 12 residues. V was cut by 4 bases and J by 6 bases, with 10 bases left in between. CDR3 coding DNA: TGTGCCAGCAGCCCCGAGGGTGCCGAGCAGTACTTC. Protein product: CASSPEGAEQYF.

The genes are TRBV5-6 and TRBJ2-7; no clear D. V was clipped by 2 bases and J by 7 bases, with 7 bases between them. Germline lookup yields CDR1 SGHDT and CDR2 YYEEEE. The length of the CDR3 is 11 residues. The CDR3 sequence: CASSFSREQYF. Here the CDR3 DNA reads TGTGCCAGCAGCTTTTCGAGGGAGCAGTACTTC.

This clone was found once. The chain uses TRBV4-2 and TRBJ1-4; D is ambiguous. V was trimmed by 0 bases and J by 8 bases, leaving 13 bases between them. CDR3 length: 15 amino acids. Germline V gene sequence: CDR1 LGHNA, CDR2 YNFKEQ. Here the CDR3 reads CASSQDWAGREKLFF. The DNA of the CDR3 is TGTGCCAGCAGCCAAGATTGGGCAGGTCGGGAAAAACTGTTTTTT.

The chain recombines TRBV19 with TRBJ1-1; the match to TRBD1 covers 8 bases. The CDR3 runs to 17 residues. Losses at the gene ends were 6 bases for V and 6 bases for J; bases not matched to a gene: 18. CDR1 is LNHDA, CDR2 SQIVND, per germline (reference sequence). CDR3: CASRTDRVIFVGAEAFF. The CDR3 region has the DNA TGTGCCAGTAGGACGGACAGGGTTATTTTCGTAGGTGCTGAAGCTTTCTTT.

This clone occurred a few times. The J gene is TRBJ1-2, the V gene TRBV19; TRBD1 is a possible D gene (6 bases). This CDR3 region has 12 residues. Per germline, CDR1 LNHDA and CDR2 SQIVND (reference sequence). V dropped 10 bases and J dropped 2 bases, with 11 bases sitting between them. CDR3 sequence (DNA): TGTGCCACCTTGACAGGAAACTATGGCTACACCTTC. It translates to CATLTGNYGYTF.

The J gene is TRBJ2-3, the V gene TRBV29-1; D not resolved. Per germline, CDR1 SQVTM and CDR2 ANQGSEA. The length of the CDR3 is 12 residues. V lost 6 bases and J lost 5, with 12 bases in between. Written as DNA, the CDR3 is TGCAGCGTGATCGAGCTGAAAGATACGCAGTATTTT. Amino acid sequence: CSVIELKDTQYF.

This chain uses TRBV3-1 (or the pseudogene TRBV3-2) with TRBJ2-1; weak D call: TRBD1 (6 bases). Per the germline V gene, CDR1 is LGHDT and CDR2 is YNNKEL (reference sequence). Trimming stripped 1 base from V and 9 bases from J, with 13 bases between. The CDR3 has 14 residues. CDR3 loop: CASSQVRGNVEQFF. CDR3 nucleotide sequence: TGTGCCAGCAGCCAAGTCAGGGGAAATGTTGAGCAGTTCTTC.

The V call is TRBV5-1, the J call TRBJ2-3, with 7 bases matching TRBD1. Germline-derived CDR1 and CDR2 are SGHRS and YFSETQ. J gave up 5 bases and V 6 bases, and 15 bases lay outside the gene matches. The CDR3 spans 16 residues. CDR3 in DNA: TGCGCCAGCACTATAGGGGGCTCGCAATCGGGAGATACGCAGTATTTT. This encodes CASTIGGSQSGDTQYF.

The rearrangement links TRBV7-2 to TRBJ1-5; D remains unclear. The CDR3 runs 13 residues. Looked up from germline, CDR1 is SGHTA and CDR2 is FQGNSA. Trimming shortened V by 1 base and J by 3 bases, and 4 bases separated the two germline ends. CDR3 loop: CASSLVFNQPQHF. DNA of the CDR3: TGTGCCAGCAGCTTAGTCTTCAATCAGCCCCAGCATTTT.

The chain combines TRBV29-1 with TRBJ2-7, with 12 nucleotides matching TRBD1. Germline-derived CDR1 and CDR2 are SQVTM and ANQGSEA. The CDR3 sequence is 16 residues long. The ends lost 1 base at V and 7 bases at J; junction bases unmatched: 11. DNA of the CDR3: TGCAGCGTTGAAGTGGGACAGGGGGCTTACTTGGGGGAGCAGTACTTC. It codes for CSVEVGQGAYLGEQYF.

The V call is TRBV14, the J call TRBJ1-1, with TRBD1 as a possible D gene (6 bases). The CDR3 totals 16 residues. Trimming stripped 0 bases from V and 1 base from J, with 12 bases between. Germline lookup yields CDR1 SGHDN and CDR2 FVKESK. The CDR3 loop is CASSQDGGGRNTEAFF. CDR3 nucleotides: TGTGCCAGCAGCCAAGATGGGGGGGGCCGGAACACTGAAGCTTTCTTT.

The rearrangement links TRBV7-9 to TRBJ1-2; TRBD1 is a possible D gene (6 bases). The CDR3 covers 15 residues. Germline CDR1 and CDR2: SEHNR and FQNEAQ (reference sequence). The V end lost 0 bases, the J end lost 7 bases, and 15 bases lay between the germline ends. CDR3 loop: CASSLARGGLAGYTF. The CDR3 DNA sequence: TGTGCCAGCAGCTTAGCGAGGGGGGGGCTGGCTGGCTACACCTTC.

The rearrangement links TRBV28 to TRBJ2-7; 10 nucleotides match TRBD2. With V trimmed by 2 bases and J by 7 bases, 8 bases remained unmatched. The CDR3 totals 15 residues. Germline values: CDR1 MDHEN, CDR2 SYDVKM. The CDR3 spells CASSLPAGGVEEQYF. In nucleotides, the CDR3 is TGTGCCAGCAGTTTACCAGCGGGAGGGGTGGAAGAGCAGTACTTC.

CDR3 loop: CASSQRGGRTDTQYF. CDR3 bases: TGTGCCAGCAGCCAAAGGGGGGGCCGAACAGATACGCAGTATTTT. The chain carries TRBV3-1 (or the pseudogene TRBV3-2) and TRBJ2-3, with a weak D call TRBD2 (7 bases). Trimming pared 2 bases from V and 3 bases from J, leaving 12 bases between. The CDR3 is 15 residues long. Germline V gives CDR1 LGHDT, CDR2 YNNKEL (reference sequence).